The 22 T cell receptor beta chains listed next were all sequenced from one sample in a study of cytomegalovirus exposure and HLA in healthy donors. Primers: 60 Vbeta forward and 13 Jbeta reverse. This table comes from immunoSEQ multiplex PCR, and its TCRdb copy is limited to in-frame clones, with some not included. Of about 120,000 clones in the sample, more than 70% are singletons; the top ten hold around 4%. The sample taken for sequencing was PBMCs. These receptors were obtained from a man aged 25-40 years in good health and CMV-seronegative.

The chain is built from TRBV5-5 and TRBJ1-6, with no clear D. Germline CDR1 SGHKS, CDR2 YYEKEE (reference sequence). Trimming removed 1 base at V and 9 bases at J, with 5 bases between. The length of the CDR3 is 12 residues. The CDR3: CASSLFLSPLHF. The CDR3 DNA is TGTGCCAGCAGCTTGTTTCTTTCACCCCTCCACTTT. The complete variable domain, with remaining parts taken from reference TRBV5-5 and TRBJ1-6, reads DAGVTQSPTHLIKTRGQQVTLRCSPISGHKSVSWYQQVLGQGPQFIFQYYEKEERGRGNFPDRFSARQFPNYSSELNVNALLLGDSALYLCASSLFLSPLHFGNGTRLTVT.

This chain joins TRBV28 and TRBJ2-1; tentatively, D is TRBD1 (5 bases). CDR1 MDHEN and CDR2 SYDVKM come from the germline V gene. The germline V and J ends were trimmed by 5 bases and 8 bases, with 16 bases remaining between them. The CDR3 totals 14 residues. CDR3 sequence reads: CASSISGILDEQFF. Written as DNA, the CDR3 is TGTGCCAGCAGTATCTCAGGGATTTTAGATGAGCAGTTCTTC.

This sequence joins TRBV2 and TRBJ1-3; a weak D match, TRBD1 (5 bases). There are 17 residues in the CDR3. Germline values: CDR1 SNHLY, CDR2 FYNNEI. V was cut by 6 bases and J by 0 bases, with 18 bases left in between. In nucleotides, the CDR3 is TGTGCCAGCAGGCGGGGGATACCGGGCTACTCTGGAAACACCATATATTTT. Encoded protein: CASRRGIPGYSGNTIYF.

This clone came up once. V is TRBV11-2 and J is TRBJ2-1, with 8 bases lining up with TRBD1. Looked up from germline, CDR1 is SGHAT and CDR2 is FQNNGV. This CDR3 is 15 amino acids long. J lost 1 base, V lost 3 bases, and 2 bases had no gene match. The CDR3 spells CASSFDRGSYNEQFF. The CDR3 bases are TGTGCCAGCAGCTTCGACAGGGGATCCTACAATGAGCAGTTCTTC.

This clone has only a few counts. The chain has TRBV11-2 and TRBJ2-1; a possible D gene is TRBD1 (6 bases). The CDR3 runs to 15 residues. Germline values: CDR1 SGHAT, CDR2 FQNNGV. Trimming pared 5 bases from V and 3 bases from J, leaving 14 bases between. This CDR3 reads CASSQNRAYYNEQFF. The CDR3, as DNA: TGTGCCAGCAGCCAAAACAGGGCTTACTACAATGAGCAGTTCTTC.

The chain joins TRBV19 to TRBJ2-7; 15 bases agree with TRBD2. V lost 1 base to trimming and J lost 4 bases; unmatched junction nucleotides: 2. CDR3 length equals 16 residues. The germline V gene has CDR1 LNHDA and CDR2 SQIVND (reference sequence). CDR3 DNA: TGTGCCAGTAGTATAGGAGGACTAGCGGGGGGGTACGAGCAGTACTTC. This gives the protein CASSIGGLAGGYEQYF.

The V gene is TRBV21-1, the J gene TRBJ2-5; the DNA was not compared with TRBD1, the D call given in the table. TRBV21-1 is a pseudogene segment. This CDR3 spans 17 amino acids. CDR3 region: CASSVTPGQPPQETQYF. CDR3 DNA sequence: TGTGCCAGCAGCGTTACCCCAGGGCAACCGCCCCAAGAGACCCAGTACTTC.

This rearrangement joins TRBV7-9 to TRBJ2-1; D is possibly TRBD1 (5 bases). The CDR3 is made up of 13 amino acids. Germline assignment: CDR1 SEHNR and CDR2 FQNEAQ (reference sequence). Trimming stripped 5 bases from V and 8 bases from J, with 13 bases between. The CDR3 coding sequence is TGTGCCAGCAGCCATCTCCAGGGCGATGAGCAGTTCTTC. Translation gives CASSHLQGDEQFF.

The genes are TRBV10-2 and TRBJ1-1; weak D call: TRBD1 (6 bases). Germline V gives CDR1 WSHSY, CDR2 SAAADI. V was trimmed by 3 bases and J by 4 bases, leaving 9 bases between them. This CDR3 has 13 amino acids. In DNA form, the CDR3 reads TGCGCCAGCAGTGACGGGACAATCACTGAAGCTTTCTTT. The encoded protein is CASSDGTITEAFF.

This clone appeared a few times. In DNA, the CDR3 is TGTGCCAGCAGCTTCCCCCAGGGTGCCCAATCCTACGAGCAGTACTTC. Its protein product is CASSFPQGAQSYEQYF. The rearrangement links TRBV7-9 to TRBJ2-7; D possibly corresponds to TRBD1 (5 bases). V gave up 3 bases and J gave up 1 base, with 16 bases separating them. This CDR3 comprises 16 residues. CDR1 is SEHNR, CDR2 FQNEAQ, per germline (reference sequence).

This rearrangement joins TRBV6-6 to TRBJ2-1; perhaps TRBD1 as D (6 bases). CDR3 length equals 11 residues. Per germline, CDR1 MNHNY and CDR2 SVGAGI (reference sequence). The V end was cut by 6 bases, the J end by 12 bases, with 12 bases between. The CDR3: CASSQLQGQFF. Here the CDR3 DNA reads TGTGCCAGCAGCCAACTACAGGGGCAGTTCTTC.

This clone was picked up a small number of times. The rearrangement links TRBV18 to TRBJ1-1; D unclear. Trimming removed 5 bases at V and 1 base at J, with 8 bases between. Germline lookup yields CDR1 KGHSH and CDR2 LQKENI. This CDR3 is built from 13 residues. CDR3 region: CASSSTANTEAFF. The CDR3, as DNA: TGTGCCAGCTCATCTACAGCGAACACTGAAGCTTTCTTT.

This clone has just a few counts. The chain joins TRBV7-2 to TRBJ2-7; 7 bases agree with TRBD1. Germline lookup yields CDR1 SGHTA and CDR2 FQGNSA. The CDR3 has 16 residues. The ends lost 4 bases at V and 8 bases at J; junction bases unmatched: 17. CDR3 sequence reads: CASSSGDGQEDAKQYF. The CDR3 DNA sequence: TGTGCCAGCAGCTCAGGGGACGGACAGGAGGACGCAAAGCAGTACTTC.

This chain joins TRBV7-9 and TRBJ1-1; no clear D. V was shortened by 2 bases and J by 0 bases, with 7 bases between the two germline ends. The germline V gene encodes CDR1 SEHNR and CDR2 FQNEAQ (reference sequence). This CDR3 region has 14 residues. CDR3 DNA sequence: TGTGCCAGCAGCTTATTGTCGGTGAACACTGAAGCTTTCTTT. Translating gives CASSLLSVNTEAFF.

In this sample, this clone turned up once. The J gene is TRBJ1-1, the V gene TRBV29-1, with 7 positions matching TRBD1. The germline V gene has CDR1 SQVTM and CDR2 ANQGSEA. This CDR3 region has 15 residues. V gave up 3 bases and J gave up 2 bases; unmatched junction bases: 9. CDR3 bases: TGCAGCGTTGATCTTAAGGACAGGAATAACACTGAAGCTTTCTTT. Translated, it gives CSVDLKDRNNTEAFF.

This clone was observed a few times. The rearrangement links TRBV7-2 to TRBJ1-1, with D uncertain. The germline CDR1 and CDR2 sequences are SGHTA and FQGNSA. V lost 2 bases and J lost 3, with 7 bases in between. CDR3 length: 13 residues. The CDR3 DNA is TGTGCCAGCAGCTTAAGCATGTACACTGAAGCTTTCTTT. Protein: CASSLSMYTEAFF.

V gene TRBV11-2 combines with J gene TRBJ2-7; 8 nucleotides line up with TRBD2. V lost 6 bases to trimming and J lost 7 bases; unmatched junction nucleotides: 11. This CDR3 spans 14 amino acids. CDR1 SGHAT and CDR2 FQNNGV come from the germline V gene. The DNA for the CDR3 is TGTGCCAGCAGTCTATCGGGGGGGCAACAGGAGCAGTACTTC. Its protein is CASSLSGGQQEQYF.

The rearrangement uses TRBV6-1 and TRBJ2-3; D gene unclear. V lost 2 bases and J 0 bases, leaving 18 bases between the germline ends. The CDR3 extends over 18 amino acids. Germline V gene sequence: CDR1 MNHNS, CDR2 SASEGT. Written as DNA, the CDR3 is TGTGCCAGCAGTGAATTTTCGCACAGCAGGATAAGCACAGATACGCAGTATTTT. Protein: CASSEFSHSRISTDTQYF.

The chain recombines TRBV4-2 with TRBJ1-2; D gene uncertain. V was trimmed by 0 bases and J by 8 bases, leaving 13 bases between them. The germline V gene has CDR1 LGHNA and CDR2 YNFKEQ. This CDR3 has 14 amino acids. Written as DNA, the CDR3 is TGTGCCAGCAGCCAAGAATTTGGGCAGTCGGGCTACACCTTC. Residues: CASSQEFGQSGYTF.

J is TRBJ2-3 and V is TRBV5-1; 10 bases line up with TRBD2. The germline V gene encodes CDR1 SGHRS and CDR2 YFSETQ. The length of the CDR3 is 15 residues. Losses at the gene ends were 6 bases for V and 0 bases for J; bases not matched to a gene: 4. The DNA of the CDR3 is TGCGCCAGCATAGCGGGGGGCTTTAGCACAGATACGCAGTATTTT. Encoded protein: CASIAGGFSTDTQYF.

This chain uses TRBV7-9 with TRBJ1-2; no firm D call. Germline lookup yields CDR1 SEHNR and CDR2 FQNEAQ (reference sequence). The CDR3 has 14 amino acids. V was shortened by 1 base and J by 6 bases, with 12 bases between the two germline ends. DNA of the CDR3: TGTGCCAGCAGCTTAGGGGCCCCGGGAGATGGCTACACCTTC. Amino acid sequence: CASSLGAPGDGYTF.

In this sample, this clone turned up a few times. A much more abundant neighbour one base away suggests this may be a read error. V and J are TRBV5-6 and TRBJ2-3; 7 bases line up with TRBD1. CDR3 length: 17 residues. Trimming at V came to 2 bases and at J to 4 bases, leaving 13 bases not matched to a gene. The germline CDR1 and CDR2 sequences are SGHDT and YYEEEE. CDR3 nucleotides: TGTGCCAGCAGCTTTATTCCTTACAGGGGCGTTCCAGATACGCAGTATTTT. It specifies CASSFIPYRGVPDTQYF.